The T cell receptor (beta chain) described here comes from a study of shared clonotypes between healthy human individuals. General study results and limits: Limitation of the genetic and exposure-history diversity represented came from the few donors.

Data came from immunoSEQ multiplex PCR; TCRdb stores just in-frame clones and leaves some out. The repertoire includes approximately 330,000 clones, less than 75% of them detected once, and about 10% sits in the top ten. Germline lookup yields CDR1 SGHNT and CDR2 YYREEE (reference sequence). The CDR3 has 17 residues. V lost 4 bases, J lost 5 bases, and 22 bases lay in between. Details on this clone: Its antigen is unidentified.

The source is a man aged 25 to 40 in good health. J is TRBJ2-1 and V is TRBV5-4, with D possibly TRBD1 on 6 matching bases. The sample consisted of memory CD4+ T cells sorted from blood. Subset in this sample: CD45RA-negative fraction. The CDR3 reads CASSPIQGIPPNNEQFF. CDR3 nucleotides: TGTGCCAGCAGCCCTATACAGGGAATCCCCCCTAACAATGAGCAGTTCTTC.